The 23 T cell receptor beta chains reported below all come from one sample, sequenced in a study of cytomegalovirus exposure and HLA in healthy donors. The study ran its PCR with 60 Vbeta and 13 Jbeta primers. TCRdb's table, derived via immunoSEQ multiplex PCR, lists solely in-frame clones and lacks some. The sample has approximately 91,000 clones; around 60% are singletons. What was sequenced was PBMCs. The receptors derive from a human donor in good health.

The rearrangement joins TRBV5-4 to TRBJ1-6, with D unresolved. Per the germline V gene, CDR1 is SGHNT and CDR2 is YYREEE (reference sequence). This CDR3 comprises 15 residues. V was pared by 0 bases and J by 1 base, with 5 bases between. In DNA, the CDR3 is TGTGCCAGCAGCTTGGTTTCTTCCTATAATTCACCCCTCCACTTT. Residues: CASSLVSSYNSPLHF.

This clone was counted only a few times. The chain carries TRBV11-3 and TRBJ2-2, with 8 bases matching TRBD1. This CDR3 comprises 15 residues. CDR1 SGHNT and CDR2 YENEEA come from the germline V gene. J lost 5 bases, V lost 1 base, and 3 bases had no gene match. The CDR3 DNA follows: TGTGCCAGCAGCTTAGCTACAGGGGGAACCGGGGAGCTGTTTTTT. As protein: CASSLATGGTGELFF.

The gene calls are TRBV11-1 and TRBJ2-5, with a weak D call TRBD2 (6 bases). This CDR3 comprises 14 residues. Germline V CDR1 and CDR2: SGHAT, FQDESV (reference sequence). V lost 5 bases to trimming and J lost 5 bases, with 15 bases between them. The CDR3 loop is CASSQGRAGETQYF. The CDR3 nucleotides are TGTGCCAGCAGCCAAGGCCGTGCGGGGGAGACCCAGTACTTC. The full variable domain, its missing parts supplied by reference TRBV11-1 and TRBJ2-5, is EAEVAQSPRYKITEKSQAVAFWCDPISGHATLYWYRQILGQGPELLVQFQDESVVDDSQLPKDRFSAERLKGVDSTLKIQPAELGDSAMYLCASSQGRAGETQYFGPGTRLLVL.

V and J are TRBV6-5 and TRBJ2-7; D is undetermined. The V end lost 2 bases, the J end lost 9 bases, and 8 bases lay between the germline ends. CDR1 is MNHEY and CDR2 is SVGAGI in the germline V gene. The CDR3 length is 11 residues. CDR3: CASSYGVGQYF. Here the CDR3 DNA reads TGTGCCAGCAGTTACGGAGTCGGGCAGTACTTC.

This clone showed up just a few times. The chain employs TRBV4-3 and TRBJ1-5; tentative D call: TRBD1 (5 bases). The germline V gene has CDR1 LGHNA and CDR2 YSLEER. This CDR3 spans 15 amino acids. Deletions cut 1 base from V and 5 bases from J, with 12 bases between. The CDR3 sequence is CASSQGIGVDQPQHF. Here the CDR3 DNA reads TGCGCCAGCAGCCAAGGAATAGGGGTCGATCAGCCCCAGCATTTT.

The rearrangement joins TRBV10-3 to TRBJ2-7, with D perhaps matching TRBD1 (5 bases). Germline V gene lookup returns CDR1 ENHRY and CDR2 SYGVKD. This CDR3 contains 15 residues. Trimming stripped 2 bases from V and 2 bases from J, with 13 bases between. CDR3 DNA sequence: TGTGCCATCAGTGAGATCAAGGACATGACCTACGAGCAGTACTTC. Translated, it gives CAISEIKDMTYEQYF.

The rearrangement joins TRBV5-4 to TRBJ2-3; no reliable D call. Trimming cost V 1 base and J 0 bases, with 6 bases left between them. Germline V CDR1 and CDR2: SGHNT, YYREEE (reference sequence). The CDR3 extends over 14 amino acids. For the CDR3, the DNA is TGTGCCAGCAGCTTGCGTAGCAGCACAGATACGCAGTATTTT. The encoded protein is CASSLRSSTDTQYF.

This clone was seen more than once but under ten times. The chain recombines TRBV18 with TRBJ1-1; 9 bases agree with TRBD1. From germline, CDR1 is KGHSH and CDR2 LQKENI. Trimming cost V 2 bases and J 4 bases; bases outside gene matches: 8. This CDR3 is built from 16 residues. This chain's CDR3 is CASSPTTGGSGTEAFF. The CDR3, as DNA: TGTGCCAGCTCACCAACTACAGGGGGCTCGGGCACTGAAGCTTTCTTT.

To note about this clone: The sample has other DNA sequences that encode this CDR3 too. The rearrangement joins TRBV25-1 to TRBJ1-5; tentatively, D is TRBD1 (5 bases). V lost 1 base and J lost 9, with 13 bases in between. The CDR3 contains 14 residues. Germline V gives CDR1 MGHDK, CDR2 SYGVNS. The DNA for the CDR3 is TGTGCCAGCAGTGAATCTAGTCAGGGCGGGCCCCAGCATTTT. Translation gives CASSESSQGGPQHF.

V gene TRBV7-3 combines with J gene TRBJ1-2; 8 bases line up with TRBD1. Trimming cost V 5 bases and J 7 bases; bases outside gene matches: 6. This CDR3 is built from 13 residues. Germline V gene lookup returns CDR1 SGHTA and CDR2 FQGTGA. As DNA, the CDR3 is TGTGCCAGCAGCCTCAGGGGGCGCGGTGGCTACACCTTC. Protein product: CASSLRGRGGYTF.

The V and J genes are TRBV19 and TRBJ1-1, with D uncertain. V lost 5 bases and J 7 bases, leaving 14 bases between the germline ends. Germline CDR1 and CDR2: LNHDA and SQIVND (reference sequence). The CDR3 loop spans 13 amino acids. This chain's CDR3 is CASSGDTRFEAFF. CDR3 nucleotides: TGTGCCAGTAGTGGCGACACCCGGTTTGAAGCTTTCTTT.

This chain joins TRBV5-1 and TRBJ1-4, with a tentative D call TRBD1 (5 bases). Germline V gene data show CDR1 as SGHRS and CDR2 as YFSETQ. The CDR3 totals 14 residues. V lost 0 bases to trimming and J lost 10 bases, with 13 bases between them. Here the CDR3 DNA reads TGCGCCAGCAGCTTGGACCGCGACGGGGGAAAACTGTTTTTT. Translating gives CASSLDRDGGKLFF.

The chain recombines TRBV7-2 with TRBJ2-1, with 8 bases matching TRBD1. This CDR3 region has 15 residues. CDR1 is SGHTA, CDR2 FQGNSA, per germline. J was trimmed by 4 bases and V by 3 bases; bases with no gene match: 5. The CDR3 region is CASSFSGTGYNEQFF. In DNA, the CDR3 is TGTGCCAGCAGCTTCTCCGGGACAGGTTACAATGAGCAGTTCTTC. Full variable domain (outside the CDR3, taken from reference TRBV7-2 and TRBJ2-1): GAGVSQSPSNKVTEKGKDVELRCDPISGHTALYWYRQSLGQGLEFLIYFQGNSAPDKSGLPSDRFSAERTGGSVSTLTIQRTQQEDSAVYLCASSFSGTGYNEQFFGPGTRLTVL.

V is TRBV4-2 and J is TRBJ1-1; 7 nucleotides match TRBD1. This CDR3 contains 13 residues. CDR1 and CDR2 from the germline V gene are LGHNA and YNFKEQ. V shed 4 bases and J 5 bases; nucleotides not matched to a gene: 4. The CDR3 loop reads CASSRDRVTEAFF. In DNA, the CDR3 is TGTGCCAGCAGCCGAGACAGGGTTACTGAAGCTTTCTTT.

The genes are TRBV19 and TRBJ1-1, with no clear D. This CDR3 region has 14 residues. Trimming stripped 6 bases from V and 3 bases from J, with 14 bases between. Germline CDR1 is LNHDA and CDR2 is SQIVND (reference sequence). The CDR3 spells CASRMRAADTEAFF. The DNA of the CDR3 is TGTGCCAGTAGGATGCGTGCGGCGGACACTGAAGCTTTCTTT. The variable domain in full, with the rest retrieved from reference TRBV19 and TRBJ1-1, is DGGITQSPKYLFRKEGQNVTLSCEQNLNHDAMYWYRQDPGQGLRLIYYSQIVNDFQKGDIAEGYSVSREKKESFPLTVTSAQKNPTAFYLCASRMRAADTEAFFGQGTRLTVV.

The chain uses TRBV10-3 and TRBJ1-2; 8 positions agree with TRBD1. The CDR3 contains 13 residues. Germline V gene lookup returns CDR1 ENHRY and CDR2 SYGVKD. J lost 8 bases, V lost 1 base, and 3 bases had no gene match. Here the CDR3 DNA reads TGTGCCATCAGTGAGTTACAGGGGGAAGGCTACACCTTC. It encodes CAISELQGEGYTF.

The chain combines TRBV7-3 with TRBJ1-2; a weak D match, TRBD1 (6 bases). Germline V CDR1 and CDR2: SGHTA, FQGTGA. V was pared by 2 bases and J by 6 bases, with 22 bases between. This CDR3 region has 17 residues. The DNA of the CDR3 is TGTGCCAGCAGCTTACAAGGGGGTGCGGTCATCTTTGATGGCTACACCTTC. It translates to CASSLQGGAVIFDGYTF.

The J gene is TRBJ1-2, the V gene TRBV9, with 7 nucleotides matching TRBD1. Looked up from germline, CDR1 is SGDLS and CDR2 is YYNGEE. There are 15 residues in the CDR3. V trimming: 0 bases; J trimming: 1 base; junction bases outside the gene matches: 3. The CDR3 DNA reads TGTGCCAGCAGCGTAGGGGACAGTATTAACTATGGCTACACCTTC. Translated: CASSVGDSINYGYTF.

This clone was detected once. This rearrangement joins TRBV2 to TRBJ2-6, with 7 bases lining up with TRBD1. The V and J ends lost 2 bases and 0 bases, in that order; junction bases with no gene match: 7. The CDR3 spans 18 residues. Germline assignment: CDR1 SNHLY and CDR2 FYNNEI. CDR3 coding DNA: TGTGCCAGCAGTGAACGGGGACAGATAGTCTCTGGGGCCAACGTCCTGACTTTC. This gives the protein CASSERGQIVSGANVLTF.

The chain is built from TRBV19 and TRBJ2-7; D is perhaps TRBD1 (6 bases). Germline CDR1 LNHDA, CDR2 SQIVND (reference sequence). This CDR3 is built from 13 residues. Trimming pared 3 bases from V and 2 bases from J, leaving 8 bases between. CDR3 sequence: CASSMDRTYEQYF. In nucleotides, the CDR3 is TGTGCCAGTAGTATGGACAGAACCTACGAGCAGTACTTC.

The chain recombines TRBV18 with TRBJ2-1; D uncertain. Germline V gene sequence: CDR1 KGHSH, CDR2 LQKENI. CDR3 length equals 15 residues. V was cut by 1 base and J by 5 bases, with 12 bases left in between. This CDR3 is CASSPRRRSDNEQFF. CDR3 DNA sequence: TGTGCCAGCTCACCACGCAGGCGTTCCGACAATGAGCAGTTCTTC.

This clone was picked up one time. The V call is TRBV14, the J call TRBJ1-6; 9 bases map to TRBD1. J lost 11 bases, V lost 4 bases, and 9 bases had no gene match. Per germline, CDR1 SGHDN and CDR2 FVKESK. The CDR3 consists of 15 residues. CDR3 nucleotides: TGTGCCAGCAGCCGGTCAGACAGGGGGTTGACACCCCTCCACTTT. Encoded protein: CASSRSDRGLTPLHF.

The chain employs TRBV9 and TRBJ1-6; no clear D. CDR3 length: 18 residues. Trimming left V 0 bases short and J 6 bases short, with 19 bases between. Germline V gene sequence: CDR1 SGDLS, CDR2 YYNGEE. The CDR3 here is CASSVGSWERSPNSPLHF. CDR3 DNA: TGTGCCAGCAGCGTAGGTTCATGGGAGCGATCCCCTAATTCACCCCTCCACTTT.